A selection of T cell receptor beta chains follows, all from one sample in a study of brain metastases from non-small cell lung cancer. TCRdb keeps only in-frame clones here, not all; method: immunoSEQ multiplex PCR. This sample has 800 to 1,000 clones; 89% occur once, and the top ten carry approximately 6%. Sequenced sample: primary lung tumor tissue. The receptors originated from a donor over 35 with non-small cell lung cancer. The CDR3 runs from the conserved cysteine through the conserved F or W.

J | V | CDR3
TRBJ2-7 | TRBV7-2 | CASQLSNSLLYEQYF
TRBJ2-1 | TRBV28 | CASSPPGRYNEQFF
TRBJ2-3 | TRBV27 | CASSFAFVSTDTQYF
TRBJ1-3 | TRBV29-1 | CSAGQGAGGNTIYF
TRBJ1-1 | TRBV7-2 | CASSFESRGEAFF
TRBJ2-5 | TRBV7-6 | CASSFRGETQYF
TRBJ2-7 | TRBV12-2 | CASRLAGYDRSSYEQYF
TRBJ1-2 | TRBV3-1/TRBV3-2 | CASSKFGTVNYGYTF
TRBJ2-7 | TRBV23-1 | CASSQSRQGEQYF
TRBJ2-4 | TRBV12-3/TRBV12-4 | CASKGSGNIQYF